The 7 T cell receptor beta chains reported below all come from one sample, sequenced in a study of shared clonotypes between healthy human individuals. Sequencing used immunoSEQ multiplex PCR; TCRdb keeps in-frame clones, though not all of them. This sample yields about 820,000 clones, of which about 92% are seen a single time; less than 25% belongs to the top ten. Only CD45RO-negative cells positively selected for CCR7 counted as naive CD8 cells, so terminally differentiated effector memory CD45RA+ cells were excluded. Input material: naive CD8+ T cells sorted from blood. The receptors derive from a man aged 30-40 years in good health.

The chain uses TRBV28 and TRBJ2-7, with 7 bases matching TRBD1. CDR3 length: 14 residues. J lost 2 bases, V lost 3 bases, and 4 bases had no gene match. Germline loops: CDR1 MDHEN, CDR2 SYDVKM. DNA of the CDR3: TGTGCCAGCAGTTTTGAAGGGACAGCCTACGAGCAGTACTTC. Its protein is CASSFEGTAYEQYF.

The rearrangement uses TRBV5-6 and TRBJ2-7; no clear D. The V end was cut by 4 bases, the J end by 2 bases, with 13 bases between. The CDR3 runs to 14 residues. The V gene's germline CDR1 is SGHDT and CDR2 YYEEEE. The CDR3 protein is CASSKAGSPYEQYF. As DNA, the CDR3 is TGTGCCAGCAGCAAGGCCGGGTCCCCCTACGAGCAGTACTTC.

The chain employs TRBV2 and TRBJ2-1, with 9 bases aligning to TRBD1. The CDR3 sequence is 17 residues long. Per germline, CDR1 SNHLY and CDR2 FYNNEI. V was clipped by 5 bases and J by 0 bases; unmatched bases: 8. The CDR3 bases are TGTGCCAGCAGTTTTTCCGGGACAGGGTTCTCCTACAATGAGCAGTTCTTC. Its protein product is CASSFSGTGFSYNEQFF.

The rearrangement links TRBV11-2 to TRBJ2-7; 7 positions match TRBD1. V lost 1 base, J lost 4 bases, and 13 bases stayed unmatched. Germline CDR1 and CDR2: SGHAT and FQNNGV. The CDR3 is made up of 17 amino acids. For the CDR3, the DNA is TGTGCCAGCAGCTTAGTGATGGCAGGGGGAGTTCTTTACGAGCAGTACTTC. Translating gives CASSLVMAGGVLYEQYF. The whole variable domain, remainder taken from reference TRBV11-2 and TRBJ2-7, is EAGVAQSPRYKIIEKRQSVAFWCNPISGHATLYWYQQILGQGPKLLIQFQNNGVVDDSQLPKDRFSAERLKGVDSTLKIQPAKLEDSAVYLCASSLVMAGGVLYEQYFGPGTRLTVT.

The chain is built from TRBV28 and TRBJ2-5, with 12 bases identical to TRBD2. This CDR3 is 17 amino acids long. Germline V lookup: CDR1 MDHEN, CDR2 SYDVKM. Germline trimming cut 1 base from V and 4 bases from J; bases unmatched to any gene: 7. The CDR3 is CASSLSTSGRWVETQYF. The DNA for the CDR3 is TGTGCCAGCAGTTTATCGACTAGCGGGAGATGGGTAGAGACCCAGTACTTC. Full variable domain (remainder filled in from reference TRBV28 and TRBJ2-5): DVKVTQSSRYLVKRTGEKVFLECVQDMDHENMFWYRQDPGLGLRLIYFSYDVKMKEKGDIPEGYSVSREKKERFSLILESASTNQTSMYLCASSLSTSGRWVETQYFGPGTRLLVL.

Written as DNA, the CDR3 is TGTGCCAGCAGCTTAGACGGCAGGACCTCTGGAAACACCATATATTTT. Protein product: CASSLDGRTSGNTIYF. This rearrangement joins TRBV11-2 to TRBJ1-3; D is uncertain. Trimming shortened V by 0 bases and J by 0 bases, and 9 bases separated the two germline ends. This CDR3 has 16 residues. Germline V gene data show CDR1 as SGHAT and CDR2 as FQNNGV.

V and J are TRBV9 and TRBJ2-3, with a weak D call TRBD2 (6 bases). This CDR3 comprises 13 residues. V shed 7 bases and J shed 4 bases, with 13 bases lying between them. Germline assignment: CDR1 SGDLS and CDR2 YYNGEE. CDR3: CASGGIRADTQYF. The CDR3 DNA follows: TGTGCCAGCGGAGGGATTAGAGCAGATACGCAGTATTTT.